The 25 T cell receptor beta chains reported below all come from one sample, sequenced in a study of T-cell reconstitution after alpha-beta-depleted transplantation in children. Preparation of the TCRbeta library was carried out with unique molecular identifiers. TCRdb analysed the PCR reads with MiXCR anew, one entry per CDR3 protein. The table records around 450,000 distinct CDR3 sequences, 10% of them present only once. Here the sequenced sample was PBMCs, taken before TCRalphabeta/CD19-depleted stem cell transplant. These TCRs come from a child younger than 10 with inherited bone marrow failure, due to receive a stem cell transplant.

For the CDR3, the DNA is TGTGCCTGGGTGGCGGGAGAAACCTACAATGAGCAGTTCTTC. This gives the protein CAWVAGETYNEQFF. The chain joins TRBV30 to TRBJ2-1; 7 bases map to TRBD2. Germline-derived CDR1 and CDR2 are GTSNPN and SVGIG (reference sequence). With V trimmed by 5 bases and J by 2 bases, 6 bases remained unmatched. This CDR3 has 14 residues.

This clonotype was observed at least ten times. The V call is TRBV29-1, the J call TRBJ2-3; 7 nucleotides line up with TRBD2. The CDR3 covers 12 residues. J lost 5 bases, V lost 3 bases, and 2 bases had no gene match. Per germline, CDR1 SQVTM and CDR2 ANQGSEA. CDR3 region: CSVDLAGDTQYF. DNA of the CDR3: TGCAGCGTTGATTTAGCGGGAGATACGCAGTATTTT.

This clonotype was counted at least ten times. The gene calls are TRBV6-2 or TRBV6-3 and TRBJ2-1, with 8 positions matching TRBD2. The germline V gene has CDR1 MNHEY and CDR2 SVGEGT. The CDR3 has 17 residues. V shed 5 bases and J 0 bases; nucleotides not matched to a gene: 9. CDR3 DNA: TGTGCCAGCAGTACCCGCCTAGCGGGTATCTCCTACAATGAGCAGTTCTTC. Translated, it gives CASSTRLAGISYNEQFF.

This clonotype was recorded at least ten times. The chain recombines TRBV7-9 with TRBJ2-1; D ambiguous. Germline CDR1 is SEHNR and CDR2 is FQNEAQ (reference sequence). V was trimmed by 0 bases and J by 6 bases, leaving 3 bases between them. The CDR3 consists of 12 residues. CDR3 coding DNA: TGTGCCAGCAGCTTAGCGTTCAATGAGCAGTTCTTC. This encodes CASSLAFNEQFF.

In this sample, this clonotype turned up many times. CDR3 DNA: TGTGCCAGCAGCGGGGGGACTAGGATCCCCAATGAGCAGTTCTTC. Protein sequence: CASSGGTRIPNEQFF. The V and J genes are TRBV14 and TRBJ2-1, with 8 bases identical to TRBD2. The ends lost 5 bases at V and 6 bases at J; junction bases unmatched: 9. The germline CDR1 and CDR2 sequences are SGHDN and FVKESK. CDR3 length: 15 amino acids.

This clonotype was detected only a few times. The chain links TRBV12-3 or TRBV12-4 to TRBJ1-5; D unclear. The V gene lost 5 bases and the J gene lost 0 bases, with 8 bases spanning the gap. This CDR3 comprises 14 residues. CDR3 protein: CASSVTLSNQPQHF. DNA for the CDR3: TGTGCCAGCAGTGTCACCCTTAGCAATCAGCCCCAGCATTTT.

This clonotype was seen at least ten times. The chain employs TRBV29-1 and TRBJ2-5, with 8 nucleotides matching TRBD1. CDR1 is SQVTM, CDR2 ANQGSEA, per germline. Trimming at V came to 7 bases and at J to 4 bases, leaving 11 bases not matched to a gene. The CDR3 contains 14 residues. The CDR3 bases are TGCAGCGCCGACAGGGGAGCATTGGGAGAGACCCAGTACTTC. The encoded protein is CSADRGALGETQYF.

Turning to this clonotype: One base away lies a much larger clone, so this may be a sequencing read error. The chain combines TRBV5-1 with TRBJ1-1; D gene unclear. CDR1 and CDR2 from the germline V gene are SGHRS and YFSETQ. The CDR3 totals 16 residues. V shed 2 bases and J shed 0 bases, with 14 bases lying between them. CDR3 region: CASSFYLRTLNTEAFF. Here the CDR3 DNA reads TGCGCCAGCAGCTTCTACCTGAGAACTCTGAACACTGAAGCTTTCTTT.

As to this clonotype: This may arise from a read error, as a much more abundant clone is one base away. CDR3 sequence reads: CASSPYGGSYYNEQFF. The CDR3 DNA is TGCGCCAGCAGCCCTTACGGGGGGAGCTACTACAATGAGCAGTTCTTC. The chain combines TRBV4-1 with TRBJ2-1; 7 bases line up with TRBD2. This CDR3 has 16 amino acids. V shed 4 bases, J shed 3 bases, and the junction held 9 bases outside the gene matches. Germline V CDR1 and CDR2: MGHRA, YSYEKL.

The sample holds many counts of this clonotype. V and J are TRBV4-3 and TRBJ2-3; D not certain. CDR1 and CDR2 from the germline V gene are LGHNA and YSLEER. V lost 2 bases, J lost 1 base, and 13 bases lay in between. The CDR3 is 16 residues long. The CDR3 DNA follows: TGCGCCAGCAGCCAAACCCCGAGTCGAGGCACAGATACGCAGTATTTT. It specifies CASSQTPSRGTDTQYF.

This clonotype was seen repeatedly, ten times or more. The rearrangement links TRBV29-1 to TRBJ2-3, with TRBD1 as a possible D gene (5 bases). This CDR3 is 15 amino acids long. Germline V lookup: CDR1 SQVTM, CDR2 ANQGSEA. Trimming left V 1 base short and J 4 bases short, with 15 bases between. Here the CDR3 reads CSVEGTGQGADTQYF. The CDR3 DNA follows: TGCAGCGTTGAAGGAACCGGCCAAGGGGCAGATACGCAGTATTTT.

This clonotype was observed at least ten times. The CDR3 nucleotides are TGTGCCAGCAGTTACTCGATCACCCCACATATCACCTACGAGCAGTACTTC. It encodes CASSYSITPHITYEQYF. The chain has TRBV6-2 or TRBV6-3 and TRBJ2-7, with D uncertain. This CDR3 region has 17 residues. Germline-derived CDR1 and CDR2 are MNHEY and SVGEGT. The V end lost 0 bases, the J end lost 2 bases, and 17 bases lay between the germline ends.

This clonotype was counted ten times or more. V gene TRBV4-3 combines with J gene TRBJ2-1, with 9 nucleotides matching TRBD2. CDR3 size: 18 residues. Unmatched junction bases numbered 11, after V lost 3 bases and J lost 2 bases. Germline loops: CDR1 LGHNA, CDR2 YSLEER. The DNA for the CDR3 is TGCGCCAGCAGCCAGGGTGTGCGGGAGGGAGTACCCTACAATGAGCAGTTCTTC. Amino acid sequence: CASSQGVREGVPYNEQFF.

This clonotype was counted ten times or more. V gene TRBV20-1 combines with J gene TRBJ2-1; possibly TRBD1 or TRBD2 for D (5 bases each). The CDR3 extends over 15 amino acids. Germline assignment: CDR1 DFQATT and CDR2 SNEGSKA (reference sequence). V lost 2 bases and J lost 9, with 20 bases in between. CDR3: CSARNRRTGHAEQFF. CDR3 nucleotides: TGCAGTGCTAGAAACAGGCGGACTGGGCACGCTGAGCAGTTCTTC.

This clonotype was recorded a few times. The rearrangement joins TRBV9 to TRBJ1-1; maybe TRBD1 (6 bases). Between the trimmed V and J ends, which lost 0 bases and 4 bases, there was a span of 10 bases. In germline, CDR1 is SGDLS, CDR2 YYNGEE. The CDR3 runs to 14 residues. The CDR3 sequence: CASSVAGGGTEAFF. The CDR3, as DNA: TGTGCCAGCAGCGTAGCGGGAGGGGGCACTGAAGCTTTCTTT.

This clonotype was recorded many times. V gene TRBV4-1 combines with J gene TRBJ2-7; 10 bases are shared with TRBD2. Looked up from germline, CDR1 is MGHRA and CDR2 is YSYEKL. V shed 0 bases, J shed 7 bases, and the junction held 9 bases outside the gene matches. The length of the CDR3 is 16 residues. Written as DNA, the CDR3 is TGCGCCAGCAGCCAAGATAGGGCTAGCGGGAGATCTGAGCAGTACTTC. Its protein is CASSQDRASGRSEQYF.

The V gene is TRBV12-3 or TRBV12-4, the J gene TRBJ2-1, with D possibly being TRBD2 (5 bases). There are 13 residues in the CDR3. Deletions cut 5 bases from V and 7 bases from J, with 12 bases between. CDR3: CASSLDSGNEQFF. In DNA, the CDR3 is TGTGCCAGCAGTCTTGACTCGGGGAATGAGCAGTTCTTC.

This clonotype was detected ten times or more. CDR3 amino acids: CASSQLQGPYYEQYF. The DNA of the CDR3 is TGCGCCAGCAGCCAATTACAGGGGCCCTACTACGAGCAGTACTTC. The chain is built from TRBV4-3 and TRBJ2-7, with 7 bases matching TRBD1. CDR3 length: 15 residues. V lost 2 bases, J lost 3 bases, and 7 bases stayed unmatched. The germline gives CDR1 LGHNA, CDR2 YSLEER.

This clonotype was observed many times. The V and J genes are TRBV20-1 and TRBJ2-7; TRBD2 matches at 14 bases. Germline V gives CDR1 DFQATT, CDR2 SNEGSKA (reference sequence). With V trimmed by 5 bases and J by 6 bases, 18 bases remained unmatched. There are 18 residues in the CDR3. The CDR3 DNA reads TGCAGTGCTTATACGGGACTAGCGGGAGCTCGCCGGATGGGCGAGCAGTACTTC. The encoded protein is CSAYTGLAGARRMGEQYF.

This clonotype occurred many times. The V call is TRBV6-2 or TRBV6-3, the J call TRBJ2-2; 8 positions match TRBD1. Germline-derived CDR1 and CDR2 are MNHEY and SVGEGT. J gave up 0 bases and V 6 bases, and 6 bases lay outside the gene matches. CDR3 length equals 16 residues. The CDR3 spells CASSRDRGPNTGELFF. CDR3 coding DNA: TGTGCCAGCAGCCGAGACAGGGGACCGAACACCGGGGAGCTGTTTTTT.

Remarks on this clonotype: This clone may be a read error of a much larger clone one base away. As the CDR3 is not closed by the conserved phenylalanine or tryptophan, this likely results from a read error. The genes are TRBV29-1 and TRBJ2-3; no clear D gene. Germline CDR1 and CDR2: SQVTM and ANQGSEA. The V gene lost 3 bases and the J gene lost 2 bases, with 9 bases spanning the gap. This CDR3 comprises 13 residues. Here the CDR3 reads CSVDGLYTDTQYS. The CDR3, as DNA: TGCAGCGTTGACGGGTTATACACAGATACGCAGTATTCT.

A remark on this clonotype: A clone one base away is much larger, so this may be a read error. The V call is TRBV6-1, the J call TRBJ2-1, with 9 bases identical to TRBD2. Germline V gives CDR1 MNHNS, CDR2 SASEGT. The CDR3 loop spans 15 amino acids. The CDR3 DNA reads TGTGCCCGCAGTCTAGCGGGATTTACCTACAATGAGCAGTTCTTC. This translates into CARSLAGFTYNEQFF.

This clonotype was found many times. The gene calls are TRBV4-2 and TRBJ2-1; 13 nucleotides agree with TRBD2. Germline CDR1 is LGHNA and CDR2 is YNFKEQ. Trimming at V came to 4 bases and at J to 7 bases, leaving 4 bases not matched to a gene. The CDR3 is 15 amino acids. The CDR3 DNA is TGTGCCAGCAGCCCGGGACTAGCGGGATGGAATGAGCAGTTCTTC. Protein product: CASSPGLAGWNEQFF.

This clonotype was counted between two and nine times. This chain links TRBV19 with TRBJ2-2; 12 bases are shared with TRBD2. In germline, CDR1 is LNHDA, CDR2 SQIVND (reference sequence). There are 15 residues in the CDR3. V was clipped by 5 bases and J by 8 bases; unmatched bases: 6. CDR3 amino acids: CASSGLAGFPGELFF. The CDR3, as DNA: TGTGCCAGTAGTGGACTAGCGGGATTTCCGGGGGAGCTGTTTTTT.

CDR3 region: CASSKLAGGRTDTQYF. DNA of the CDR3: TGTGCCAGCAGCAAACTAGCGGGAGGTCGCACAGATACGCAGTATTTT. The J gene is TRBJ2-3, the V gene TRBV5-4; 12 nucleotides match TRBD2. This CDR3 contains 16 residues. CDR1 is SGHNT and CDR2 is YYREEE in the germline V gene (reference sequence). V trimming: 4 bases; J trimming: 1 base; junction bases outside the gene matches: 4.